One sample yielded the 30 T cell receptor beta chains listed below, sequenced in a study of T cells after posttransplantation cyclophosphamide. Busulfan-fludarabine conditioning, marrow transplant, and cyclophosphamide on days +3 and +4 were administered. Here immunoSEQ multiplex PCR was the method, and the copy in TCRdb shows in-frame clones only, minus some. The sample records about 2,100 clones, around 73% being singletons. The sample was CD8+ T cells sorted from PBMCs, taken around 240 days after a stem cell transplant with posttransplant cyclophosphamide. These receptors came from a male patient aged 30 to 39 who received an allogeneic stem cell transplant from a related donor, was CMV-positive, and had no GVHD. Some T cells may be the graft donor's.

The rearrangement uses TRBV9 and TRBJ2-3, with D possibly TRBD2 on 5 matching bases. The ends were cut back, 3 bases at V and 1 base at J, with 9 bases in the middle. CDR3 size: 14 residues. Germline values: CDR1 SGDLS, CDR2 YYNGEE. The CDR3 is CASSAHGGTDTQYF. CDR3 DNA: TGTGCCAGCAGCGCTCACGGGGGCACAGATACGCAGTATTTT. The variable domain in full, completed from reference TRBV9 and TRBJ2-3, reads DSGVTQTPKHLITATGQRVTLRCSPRSGDLSVYWYQQSLDQGLQFLIQYYNGEERAKGNILERFSAQQFPDLHSELNLSSLELGDSALYFCASSAHGGTDTQYFGPGTRLTVL.

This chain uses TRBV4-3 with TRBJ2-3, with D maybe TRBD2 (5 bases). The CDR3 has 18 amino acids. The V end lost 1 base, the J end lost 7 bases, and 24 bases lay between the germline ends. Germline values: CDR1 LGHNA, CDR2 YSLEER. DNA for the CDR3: TGCGCCAGCAGCCAAGTAGGTCGGGGAACTAGTCGCGGGTATACGCAGTATTTT. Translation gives CASSQVGRGTSRGYTQYF.

The chain's CDR3 is CASSEILPGEWRTQYF. DNA for the CDR3: TGTGCCAGCAGTGAAATCCTGCCAGGGGAATGGCGTACGCAGTATTTT. V and J are TRBV2 and TRBJ2-3, with a weak D call TRBD1 (6 bases). CDR3 size: 16 residues. Germline V gives CDR1 SNHLY, CDR2 FYNNEI. V was clipped by 2 bases and J by 8 bases, with 20 bases between them.

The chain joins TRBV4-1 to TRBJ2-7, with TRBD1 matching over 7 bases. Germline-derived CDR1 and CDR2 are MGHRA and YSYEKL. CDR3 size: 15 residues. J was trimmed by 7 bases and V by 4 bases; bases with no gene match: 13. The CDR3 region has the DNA TGCGCCAGCAGCCCCGACAGGGCCCCCTTGAAAGAGCAGTACTTC. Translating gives CASSPDRAPLKEQYF.

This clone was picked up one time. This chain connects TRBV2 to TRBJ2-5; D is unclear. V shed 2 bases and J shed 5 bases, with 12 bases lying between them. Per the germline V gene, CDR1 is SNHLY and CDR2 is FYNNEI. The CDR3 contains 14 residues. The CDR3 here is CASSESNFWETQYF. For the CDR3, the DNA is TGTGCCAGCAGTGAATCGAACTTCTGGGAGACCCAGTACTTC.

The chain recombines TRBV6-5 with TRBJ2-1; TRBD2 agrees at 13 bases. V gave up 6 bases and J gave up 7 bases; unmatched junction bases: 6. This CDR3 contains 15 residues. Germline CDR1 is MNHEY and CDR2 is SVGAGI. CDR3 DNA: TGTGCCAGCAGAAACGGACTAGCGGGGGTTAATGAGCAGTTCTTC. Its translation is CASRNGLAGVNEQFF.

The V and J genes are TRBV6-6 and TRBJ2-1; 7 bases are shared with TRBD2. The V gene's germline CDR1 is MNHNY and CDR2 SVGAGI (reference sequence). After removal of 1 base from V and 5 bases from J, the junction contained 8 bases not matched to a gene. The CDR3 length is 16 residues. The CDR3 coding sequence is TGTGCCAGCAGTTACTGGGGTAGCGGGCCTAACAATGAGCAGTTCTTC. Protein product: CASSYWGSGPNNEQFF.

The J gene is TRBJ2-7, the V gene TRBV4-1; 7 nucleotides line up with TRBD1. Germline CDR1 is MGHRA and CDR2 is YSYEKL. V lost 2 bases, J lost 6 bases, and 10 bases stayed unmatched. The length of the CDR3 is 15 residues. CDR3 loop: CASSQYRGEGFEQYF. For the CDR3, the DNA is TGCGCCAGCAGCCAATACAGGGGCGAGGGTTTCGAGCAGTACTTC.

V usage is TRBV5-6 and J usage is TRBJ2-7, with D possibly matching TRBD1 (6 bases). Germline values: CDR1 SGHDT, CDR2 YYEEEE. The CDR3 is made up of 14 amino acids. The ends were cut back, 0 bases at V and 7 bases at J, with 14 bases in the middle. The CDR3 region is CASSLAQGYVEQYF. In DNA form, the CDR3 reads TGTGCCAGCAGCTTGGCACAGGGCTACGTTGAGCAGTACTTC.

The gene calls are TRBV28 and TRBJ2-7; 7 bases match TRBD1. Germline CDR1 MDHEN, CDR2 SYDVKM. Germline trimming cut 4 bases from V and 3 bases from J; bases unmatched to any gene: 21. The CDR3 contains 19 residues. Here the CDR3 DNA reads TGTGCCAGCAGTTCCCTATGGGGTAAGGGACAGAGCCCAAACTACGAGCAGTACTTC. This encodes CASSSLWGKGQSPNYEQYF. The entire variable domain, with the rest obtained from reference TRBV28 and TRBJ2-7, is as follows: DVKVTQSSRYLVKRTGEKVFLECVQDMDHENMFWYRQDPGLGLRLIYFSYDVKMKEKGDIPEGYSVSREKKERFSLILESASTNQTSMYLCASSSLWGKGQSPNYEQYFGPGTRLTVT.

Here the CDR3 DNA reads TGTGCCAGTAGATACAGGGCGGGTATTACTGAAGCTTTCTTT. Amino acids: CASRYRAGITEAFF. The V gene is TRBV19, the J gene TRBJ1-1; D is possibly TRBD1 (6 bases). This CDR3 is 14 amino acids long. V was trimmed by 6 bases and J by 5 bases, leaving 16 bases between them. The germline V gene encodes CDR1 LNHDA and CDR2 SQIVND (reference sequence).

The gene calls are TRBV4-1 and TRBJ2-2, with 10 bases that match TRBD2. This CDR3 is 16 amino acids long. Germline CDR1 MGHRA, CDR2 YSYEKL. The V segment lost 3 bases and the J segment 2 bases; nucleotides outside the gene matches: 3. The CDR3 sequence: CASSHGTSANTGELFF. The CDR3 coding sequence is TGCGCCAGCAGCCACGGGACTAGCGCTAACACCGGGGAGCTGTTTTTT.

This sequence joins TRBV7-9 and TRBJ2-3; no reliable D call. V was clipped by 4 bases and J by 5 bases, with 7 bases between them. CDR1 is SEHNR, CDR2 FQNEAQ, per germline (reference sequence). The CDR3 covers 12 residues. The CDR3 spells CASSSLGDTQYF. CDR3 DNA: TGTGCCAGCAGCTCCCTAGGAGATACGCAGTATTTT.

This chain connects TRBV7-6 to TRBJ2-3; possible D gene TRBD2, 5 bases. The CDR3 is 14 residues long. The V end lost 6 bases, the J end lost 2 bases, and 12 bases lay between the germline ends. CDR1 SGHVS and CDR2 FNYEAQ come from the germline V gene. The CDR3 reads CASSPGNFTDTQYF. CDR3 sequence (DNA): TGTGCCAGCAGTCCCGGGAACTTCACAGATACGCAGTATTTT.

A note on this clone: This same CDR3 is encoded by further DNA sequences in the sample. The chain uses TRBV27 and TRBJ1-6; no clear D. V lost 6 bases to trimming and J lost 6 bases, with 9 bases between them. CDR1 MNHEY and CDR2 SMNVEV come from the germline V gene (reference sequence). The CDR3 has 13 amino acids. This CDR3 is CASSLGGNSPLHF. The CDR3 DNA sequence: TGTGCCAGCAGCCTAGGCGGTAATTCACCCCTCCACTTT.

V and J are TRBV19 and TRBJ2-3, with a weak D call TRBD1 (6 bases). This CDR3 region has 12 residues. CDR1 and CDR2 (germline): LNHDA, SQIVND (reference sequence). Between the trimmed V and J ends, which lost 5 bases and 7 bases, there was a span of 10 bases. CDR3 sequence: CASSPQGHTQYF. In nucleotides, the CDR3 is TGTGCCAGTAGTCCCCAGGGGCATACGCAGTATTTT.

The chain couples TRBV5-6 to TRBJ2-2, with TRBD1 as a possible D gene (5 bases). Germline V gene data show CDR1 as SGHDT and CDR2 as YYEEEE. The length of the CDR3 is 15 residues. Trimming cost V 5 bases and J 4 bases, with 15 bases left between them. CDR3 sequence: CASSPDRLSTGELFF. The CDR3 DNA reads TGTGCCAGCAGTCCAGACAGACTCTCCACCGGGGAGCTGTTTTTT.

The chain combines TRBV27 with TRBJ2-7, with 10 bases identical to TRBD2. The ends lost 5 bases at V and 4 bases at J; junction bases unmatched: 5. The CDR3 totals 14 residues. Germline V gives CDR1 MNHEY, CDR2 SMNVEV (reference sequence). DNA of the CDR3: TGTGCCAGCAGTGTAGCGGGAGGAGAGTACGAGCAGTACTTC. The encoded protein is CASSVAGGEYEQYF.

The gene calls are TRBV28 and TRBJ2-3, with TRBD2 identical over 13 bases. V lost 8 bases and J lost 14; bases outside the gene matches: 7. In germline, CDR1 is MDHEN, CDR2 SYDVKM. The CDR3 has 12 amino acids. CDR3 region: CASGTSGIPRYF. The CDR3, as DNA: TGTGCCAGCGGGACTAGCGGGATTCCGAGGTATTTT.

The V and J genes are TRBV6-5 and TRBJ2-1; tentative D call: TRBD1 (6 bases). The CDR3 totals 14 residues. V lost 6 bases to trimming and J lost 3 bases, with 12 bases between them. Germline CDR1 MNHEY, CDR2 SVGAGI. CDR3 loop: CASRGQGVYNEQFF. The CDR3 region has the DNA TGTGCCAGCAGGGGACAAGGGGTCTACAATGAGCAGTTCTTC.

CDR3 nucleotide sequence: TGTGCCAGCAGCTCCCTAGGGGAAGCTAACTATGGCTACACCTTC. The encoded protein is CASSSLGEANYGYTF. The chain joins TRBV5-6 to TRBJ1-2; tentative D call: TRBD1 (5 bases). Germline V gene lookup returns CDR1 SGHDT and CDR2 YYEEEE. The germline V and J ends were trimmed by 3 bases and 0 bases, with 12 bases remaining between them. The CDR3 totals 15 residues. The full variable domain, completed using reference TRBV5-6 and TRBJ1-2, is DAGVTQSPTHLIKTRGQQVTLRCSPKSGHDTVSWYQQALGQGPQFIFQYYEEEERQRGNFPDRFSGHQFPNYSSELNVNALLLGDSALYLCASSSLGEANYGYTFGSGTRLTVV.

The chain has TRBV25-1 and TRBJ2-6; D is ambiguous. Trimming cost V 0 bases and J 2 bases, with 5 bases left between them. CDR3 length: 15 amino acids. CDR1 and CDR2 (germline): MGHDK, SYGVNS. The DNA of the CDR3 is TGTGCCAGCAGTGAATATCTAGCTGGGGCCAACGTCCTGACTTTC. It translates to CASSEYLAGANVLTF.

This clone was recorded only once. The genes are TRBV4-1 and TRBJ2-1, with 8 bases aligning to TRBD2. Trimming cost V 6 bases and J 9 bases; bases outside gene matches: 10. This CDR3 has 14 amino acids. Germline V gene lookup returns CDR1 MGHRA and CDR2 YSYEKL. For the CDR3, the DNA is TGCGCCAGCAGGTCAGGACTAGCCCCGGGTGAGCAGTTCTTC. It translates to CASRSGLAPGEQFF.

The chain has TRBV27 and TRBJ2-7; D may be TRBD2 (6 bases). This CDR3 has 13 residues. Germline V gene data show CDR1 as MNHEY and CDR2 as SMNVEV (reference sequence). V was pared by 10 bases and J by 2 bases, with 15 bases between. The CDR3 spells CATRRELTYEQYF. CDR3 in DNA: TGTGCCACCCGGAGGGAGTTAACCTACGAGCAGTACTTC.

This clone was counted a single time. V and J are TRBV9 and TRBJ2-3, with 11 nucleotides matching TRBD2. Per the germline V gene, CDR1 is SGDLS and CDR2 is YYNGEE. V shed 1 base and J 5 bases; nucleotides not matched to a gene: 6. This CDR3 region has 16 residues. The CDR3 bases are TGTGCCAGCAGCGTACTAGCGGGGGGATCGGGAGATACGCAGTATTTT. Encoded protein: CASSVLAGGSGDTQYF.

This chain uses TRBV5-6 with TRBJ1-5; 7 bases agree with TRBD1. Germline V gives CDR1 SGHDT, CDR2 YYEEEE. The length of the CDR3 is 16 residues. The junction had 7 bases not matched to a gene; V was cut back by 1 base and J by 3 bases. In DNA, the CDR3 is TGTGCCAGCAGCTTGAGAAGACAGGGAAACAATCAGCCCCAGCATTTT. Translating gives CASSLRRQGNNQPQHF. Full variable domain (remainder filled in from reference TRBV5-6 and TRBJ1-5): DAGVTQSPTHLIKTRGQQVTLRCSPKSGHDTVSWYQQALGQGPQFIFQYYEEEERQRGNFPDRFSGHQFPNYSSELNVNALLLGDSALYLCASSLRRQGNNQPQHFGDGTRLSIL.

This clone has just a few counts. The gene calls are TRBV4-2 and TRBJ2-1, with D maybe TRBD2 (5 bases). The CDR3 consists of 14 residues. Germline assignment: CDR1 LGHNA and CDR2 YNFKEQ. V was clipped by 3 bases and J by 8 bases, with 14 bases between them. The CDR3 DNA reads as TGTGCCAGCAGCCAGGGATCTGGGAGATATGAGCAGTTCTTC. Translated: CASSQGSGRYEQFF.

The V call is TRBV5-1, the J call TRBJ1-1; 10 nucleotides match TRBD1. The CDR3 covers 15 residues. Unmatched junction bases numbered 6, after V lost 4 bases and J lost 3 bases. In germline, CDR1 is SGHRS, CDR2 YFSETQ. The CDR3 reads CASSPKTGGDTEAFF. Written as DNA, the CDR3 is TGCGCCAGCAGCCCGAAGACAGGGGGCGACACTGAAGCTTTCTTT.

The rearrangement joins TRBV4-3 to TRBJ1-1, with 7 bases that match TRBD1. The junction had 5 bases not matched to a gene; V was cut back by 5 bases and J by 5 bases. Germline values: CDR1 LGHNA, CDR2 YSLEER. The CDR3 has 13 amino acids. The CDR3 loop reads CASSYRGRTEAFF. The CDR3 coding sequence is TGCGCCAGCAGCTACAGGGGTAGGACTGAAGCTTTCTTT.

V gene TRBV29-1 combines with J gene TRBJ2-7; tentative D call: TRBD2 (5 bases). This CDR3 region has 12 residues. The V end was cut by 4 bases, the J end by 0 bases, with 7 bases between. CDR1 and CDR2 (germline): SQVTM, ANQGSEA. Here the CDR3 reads CSVVSGSYEQYF. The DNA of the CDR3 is TGCAGCGTTGTCAGCGGCTCCTACGAGCAGTACTTC.